The 25 T cell receptor beta chains below come from one sample, sequenced in a study of monozygotic twins with inflammatory bowel disease. With the 5' RACE reads reprocessed, TCRdb shows one record per CDR3 protein and no DNA. The sample totals 440,000 or so distinct CDR3 sequences. Sequences were obtained from blood. The origin of the receptors is a human donor with ulcerative colitis or Crohn's disease, or a healthy co-twin of an affected twin (not recorded which).

The J gene is TRBJ2-7, the V gene TRBV28; the D gene TCRdb calls, TRBD1, cannot be checked with no DNA. This CDR3 contains 15 residues. The germline V gene encodes CDR1 MDHEN and CDR2 SYDVKM. This CDR3 reads CASSLRGEPAYEQYF. The entire variable domain, with the rest obtained from reference TRBV28 and TRBJ2-7, is as follows: DVKVTQSSRYLVKRTGEKVFLECVQDMDHENMFWYRQDPGLGLRLIYFSYDVKMKEKGDIPEGYSVSREKKERFSLILESASTNQTSMYLCASSLRGEPAYEQYFGPGTRLTVT.

The chain is built from TRBV20-1 and TRBJ1-5; lacking DNA, the TRBD1 call made by TCRdb goes unchecked. Germline values: CDR1 DFQATT, CDR2 SNEGSKA (reference sequence). The CDR3 extends over 16 amino acids. This chain's CDR3 is CSASPWTGDRNQPQHF.

The rearrangement uses TRBV12-3 or TRBV12-4 and TRBJ1-2; without DNA, the TCRdb call of TRBD1 cannot be checked. CDR3 length: 17 residues. CDR3 residues: CASSFYRGRRGNYGYTF.

This chain's CDR3 is CASSLGRGQETQYF. The chain couples TRBV5-1 to TRBJ2-5. Looked up from germline, CDR1 is SGHRS and CDR2 is YFSETQ. CDR3 length equals 14 residues.

This CDR3 reads CASSPQQGGNYGYTF. The chain recombines TRBV18 with TRBJ1-2; the TRBD1 assignment by TCRdb is unverifiable without DNA. CDR3 length equals 15 residues. The germline CDR1 and CDR2 sequences are KGHSH and LQKENI. The whole variable domain, remainder taken from reference TRBV18 and TRBJ1-2, is NAGVMQNPRHLVRRRGQEARLRCSPMKGHSHVYWYRQLPEEGLKFMVYLQKENIIDESGMPKERFSAEFPKEGPSILRIQQVVRGDSAAYFCASSPQQGGNYGYTFGSGTRLTVV.

The chain combines TRBV13 with TRBJ1-1; TCRdb's assignment of TRBD1 cannot be checked, as there is no DNA. CDR3 length: 15 residues. Germline V gene sequence: CDR1 PRHDT, CDR2 FYEKMQ (reference sequence). Here the CDR3 reads CASSSRQGKNTEAFF.

Here the CDR3 reads CASSPPKTEAFF. The chain links TRBV28 to TRBJ1-1; the TRBD1 assignment by TCRdb is unverifiable without DNA. From germline, CDR1 is MDHEN and CDR2 SYDVKM. The CDR3 runs 12 residues.

The chain uses TRBV7-2 and TRBJ2-7. Germline lookup yields CDR1 SGHTA and CDR2 FQGNSA. This CDR3 comprises 12 residues. CDR3 loop: CASSTWRGEQYF.

This CDR3 is CASSSTGSSYEQYF. The chain carries TRBV7-8 and TRBJ2-7; TCRdb's assignment of TRBD1 cannot be checked, as there is no DNA. CDR1 is SGHVS and CDR2 is FQNEAQ in the germline V gene. The length of the CDR3 is 14 residues.

The chain uses TRBV30 and TRBJ2-7. The CDR3 is 16 amino acids. CDR1 is GTSNPN, CDR2 SVGIG, per germline (reference sequence). The CDR3 spells CAWSSGKVRVSYEQYF.

The chain links TRBV20-1 to TRBJ2-7; the TCRdb call, TRBD2, lacks DNA for checking. Germline CDR1 reads DFQATT; CDR2 reads SNEGSKA (reference sequence). This CDR3 has 15 amino acids. The CDR3 loop is CSASLPQSGRGEQYF.

The rearrangement joins TRBV20-1 to TRBJ2-7; no DNA is available, so the TRBD1 call from TCRdb remains unchecked. Germline V gene lookup returns CDR1 DFQATT and CDR2 SNEGSKA (reference sequence). The CDR3 is 13 residues long. This CDR3 reads CSAMGQGGYEQYF.

V gene TRBV20-1 combines with J gene TRBJ2-3; TCRdb proposes TRBD1, but this gene call is untestable without DNA. The CDR3 totals 15 residues. The germline CDR1 and CDR2 sequences are DFQATT and SNEGSKA (reference sequence). CDR3: CSARPPGKSTDTQYF.

The chain links TRBV28 to TRBJ2-7; as DNA is missing, the TRBD2 call by TCRdb cannot be tested. The CDR3 is 17 residues long. Per the germline V gene, CDR1 is MDHEN and CDR2 is SYDVKM. The CDR3 reads CASQTRLAGSRVIEQYF.

This chain uses TRBV11-2 with TRBJ2-1; TCRdb designates TRBD2, a call that cannot be tested without DNA. The CDR3 contains 16 residues. Germline lookup yields CDR1 SGHAT and CDR2 FQNNGV. The CDR3: CASSLQLGTNYNEQFF.

The V gene is TRBV20-1, the J gene TRBJ2-3; TCRdb outputs TRBD2, but without DNA this stays unchecked. Germline assignment: CDR1 DFQATT and CDR2 SNEGSKA (reference sequence). This CDR3 spans 17 amino acids. CDR3 protein: CSARGALAGEVGDTQYF.

The chain uses TRBV11-2 and TRBJ2-3; the D gene TCRdb calls, TRBD1, cannot be checked with no DNA. The germline V gene has CDR1 SGHAT and CDR2 FQNNGV. The CDR3 is made up of 15 amino acids. This chain's CDR3 is CASSFWGLSTDTQYF. Full variable domain (missing parts from reference TRBV11-2 and TRBJ2-3): EAGVAQSPRYKIIEKRQSVAFWCNPISGHATLYWYQQILGQGPKLLIQFQNNGVVDDSQLPKDRFSAERLKGVDSTLKIQPAKLEDSAVYLCASSFWGLSTDTQYFGPGTRLTVL.

The V gene is TRBV18, the J gene TRBJ2-2; TCRdb proposes TRBD1, but this gene call is untestable without DNA. The CDR3 is 14 amino acids. CDR1 and CDR2 from the germline V gene are KGHSH and LQKENI. The CDR3 loop reads CASSPWGLTGELFF.

The chain carries TRBV7-3 and TRBJ1-2. The CDR3 runs 13 residues. Germline V CDR1 and CDR2: SGHTA, FQGTGA. This CDR3 is CASSLTGQRGYTF.

The chain recombines TRBV6-2 or TRBV6-3 with TRBJ1-1; TCRdb's D call of TRBD1 is untestable without DNA. Looked up from germline, CDR1 is MNHEY and CDR2 is SVGEGT. The CDR3 sequence is 15 residues long. This CDR3 reads CASSSSTEGYTEAFF.

CDR3 sequence: CASSSGTSGGTITDTQYF. This chain links TRBV5-4 with TRBJ2-3; the D call of TRBD2 rests on TCRdb alone, since no DNA is present to check it. Germline CDR1 and CDR2: SGHNT and YYREEE (reference sequence). The CDR3 runs to 18 residues.

This chain uses TRBV12-3 or TRBV12-4 with TRBJ2-3; without DNA, the TCRdb call of TRBD2 cannot be checked. The CDR3 runs 14 residues. CDR3 in amino acids: CASSLTSGGLTQYF.

The genes are TRBV4-2 and TRBJ2-4; TCRdb gives TRBD1 as the D gene, but with no DNA this cannot be confirmed. The germline CDR1 and CDR2 sequences are LGHNA and YNFKEQ. There are 15 residues in the CDR3. The CDR3 region is CASSQEGGRGNIQYF.

The chain recombines TRBV10-3 with TRBJ2-1; the D gene TCRdb calls, TRBD2, cannot be checked with no DNA. Looked up from germline, CDR1 is ENHRY and CDR2 is SYGVKD. This CDR3 has 14 residues. The CDR3 spells CAITGTSIYNEQFF.

CDR3 sequence reads: CASSQYVAGTEAFF. The gene calls are TRBV3-1 and TRBJ1-1. This CDR3 has 14 amino acids. CDR1 and CDR2 (germline): LGHDT, YNNKEL (reference sequence).